The T cell receptor beta chain under discussion was sequenced for a study of shared clonotypes between healthy human individuals (dated by TCRdb to the early 2020s). As for the study more broadly: The cohort included a few men and two women between 18 and 49 years of age. For each donor, CD4 naive and CD4 memory were each run on three plates, CD8 naive on two plates, and CD8 memory on one plate. To estimate repertoire size and how much clonotypes are shared between individuals, the study performed deep sequencing of blood TCR repertoires from about five healthy adults. To increase sequencing depth and limit assay-specific biases, different laboratories used diverse techniques to prepare libraries and sequence TCR repertoires. Per donor, leukapheresis produced somewhere between about 0.85 and 8.9 billion PBMCs.

Remarks on this clone: Its antigen remains unidentified. The input lacks base qualities; no much larger clone sits a single base away.

Donors were healthy HIV-negative adults with no recently reported acute infections or vaccinations. All donors were Caucasian adults living in Nashville, Tennessee, USA. CD4+ T cells were enriched by magnetic negative selection, after which naive cells were positively selected on CD45RA and the negative fraction was taken as the memory subset. Blood was collected by leukapheresis, and PBMCs were isolated by Ficoll-Histopaque density gradient centrifugation and then cryopreserved in liquid nitrogen vapor phase. Analytical flow cytometry was used to check the purity and quantity of every magnetically sorted T cell population. Each sorted fraction had its genomic DNA isolated and then quantified by UV absorbance on a Nanodrop 2000c. What the authors observed across the whole study: Incomplete sequencing was indicated by rarefaction of sorted-subset datasets, despite the large sequencing depth. Sampling was limited to blood, and TCR repertoires in tissue likely differ from TCR repertoires in blood. Sharing across a few donors was observed for approximately 5% of naive CD4, 3% to 3.5% of naive CD8, about 2.3% of memory CD4, and 0.4% of memory CD8 clonotypes. Pairwise subsampling indicated that sequencing depth was expected to affect the degree of clonotype sharing among donors. The genetic and exposure-history diversity represented was limited by the small number of donors. Naive subsets generally had larger estimated clonotype richness than memory subsets. Higher generation probabilities were observed for clonotypes shared by all four sorted-subset donors than for non-shared clonotypes.

TCR CDR3 regions were amplified from genomic DNA by multiplex PCR using the deep immunoSEQ assay. Extracted genomic DNA from each cell subset was spread evenly across all wells of several immunoSEQ 96-well plates, with each plate serving as a replicate. For sorted subsets, 200 to 250 ng of genomic DNA, equivalent to around 29,000 T cell genomes, went into each replicate PCR. Purified libraries were quantified with a Qubit 3.0 fluorometer, sized on a Bioanalyzer 2100, and re-quantified with the KAPA Library Quantification kit. A separate single-read 150-cycle Illumina NextSeq 550 flow cell was used to sequence each immunoSEQ 96-well plate. Per the authors' processing: The immunoSEQ output contained only junctional sequences without quality scores, so filtering could not match that applied to full-length reads. Sequences were annotated with PyIR, a Python wrapper for IgBLAST v1.9, using IMGT germline references to assign V/J genes and CDR3. Reads were filtered out if the reads had weak V/J assignments (E-value above 1e-6), no CDR3, stop codons, out-of-frame junctions, or ambiguous translated residues. V3J clonotypes were defined as sequences sharing the same inferred V gene, J gene, and CDR3 amino acid sequence. The percentage overlap between two repertoires was calculated by dividing the number of shared unique clonotypes by the size of the smaller repertoire. RTK rarefaction, the Chao1 estimator, and Recon v2.1 estimates of unobserved clonotypes were used to assess repertoire richness. Generation probabilities were computed with OLGA for all TCRbeta clonotypes obtained by the gDNA method from a handful of donors. In its TCRdb copy, this immuneACCESS table keeps in-frame sequences only and misses some clones. Where compared with another copy, unresolved V genes explain less than half of these, and the others have no known cause. V and J calls and clone size follow that table, whereas D and trimming were derived from the DNA. In all, the sample holds approximately 2.1 million clones, and just over 90% of those were seen once. The ten largest clones capture 0.39% of the sample.

The TCR was taken from a man aged 18 to 35 in good health. Some clones in this sample may be carry-over from other donors' samples. Material: naive CD4+ T cells from PBMCs. In light of the paper, this sample's cell subset or site label describes: CD45RA+ positively selected.

CDR3 reads: CASSPRGSTGTIEKLFF. The DNA sequence follows: TGTGCCAGCTCACCACGGGGGTCTACCGGGACAATTGAAAAACTGTTTTTT. The V and J segments used are TRBV18 and TRBJ1-4, with a weak D call of TRBD1 (6 bases match). The CDR3 covers 17 residues, taking in both the cysteine and the phenylalanine. CDR3 DNA is the only sequence kept; it has 51 bases, read in frame from the first base. V is pared back by 1 base and J by 7 bases, with 19 bases lying between the germline termini. The germline V gene specifies KGHSH as CDR1 and LQKENI as CDR2.